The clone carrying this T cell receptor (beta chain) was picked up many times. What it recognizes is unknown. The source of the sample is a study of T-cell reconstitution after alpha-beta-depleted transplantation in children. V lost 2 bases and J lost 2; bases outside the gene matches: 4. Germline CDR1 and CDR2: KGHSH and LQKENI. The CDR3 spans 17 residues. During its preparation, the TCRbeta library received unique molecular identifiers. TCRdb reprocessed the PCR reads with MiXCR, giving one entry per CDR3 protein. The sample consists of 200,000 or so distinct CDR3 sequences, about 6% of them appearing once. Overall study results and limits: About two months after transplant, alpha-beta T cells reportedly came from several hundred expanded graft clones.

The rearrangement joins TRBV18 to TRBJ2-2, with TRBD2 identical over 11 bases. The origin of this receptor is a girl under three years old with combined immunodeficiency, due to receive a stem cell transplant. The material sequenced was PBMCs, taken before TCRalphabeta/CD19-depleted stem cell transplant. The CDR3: CASSPYGTSGNTGELFF. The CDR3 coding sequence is TGTGCCAGCTCACCATACGGGACTAGCGGAAACACCGGGGAGCTGTTTTTT.